The 28 T cell receptor beta chains listed next were all sequenced from one sample in a study of T cell responses to AZD1222 COVID-19 vaccine. TCRdb's table, derived via immunoSEQ multiplex PCR, lists solely in-frame clones and lacks some. The data hold around 120,000 clones, with around 84% observed a single time. The sequenced sample was peripheral blood, obtained on day 0 of AZD1222 vaccination. The source is an adult in good health.

This clone was observed once. The CDR3 protein is CASSAPGLPYEQYF. In DNA form, the CDR3 reads TGTGCCAGCAGTGCACCGGGACTACCCTACGAGCAGTACTTC. This sequence joins TRBV28 and TRBJ2-7, with TRBD2 matching 7 bases. Trimming at V came to 5 bases and at J to 2 bases, leaving 6 bases not matched to a gene. There are 14 residues in the CDR3. Germline assignment: CDR1 MDHEN and CDR2 SYDVKM.

This chain links TRBV18 with TRBJ2-5; 7 bases match TRBD2. Germline trimming cut 0 bases from V and 4 bases from J; bases unmatched to any gene: 8. CDR1 is KGHSH, CDR2 LQKENI, per germline. The CDR3 consists of 16 residues. The CDR3 sequence: CASSPPAGASGETQYF. CDR3 in DNA: TGTGCCAGCTCACCACCTGCGGGAGCGTCGGGAGAGACCCAGTACTTC.

The genes are TRBV6-1 and TRBJ2-7; no reliable D call. CDR3 length equals 11 residues. Trimming stripped 1 base from V and 4 bases from J, with 2 bases between. Germline loops: CDR1 MNHNS, CDR2 SASEGT. The CDR3 coding sequence is TGTGCCAGCAGTGAAGGGTACGAGCAGTACTTC. Translated, it gives CASSEGYEQYF.

This chain connects TRBV5-1 to TRBJ2-1; perhaps D is TRBD1 or TRBD2 (5 bases each). Germline V CDR1 and CDR2: SGHRS, YFSETQ. The CDR3 totals 15 residues. The V end lost 3 bases, the J end lost 6 bases, and 16 bases lay between the germline ends. CDR3 loop: CASSSDRDGFNEQFF. The CDR3 DNA follows: TGCGCCAGCAGCTCGGATAGGGACGGCTTCAATGAGCAGTTCTTC.

The chain employs TRBV30 and TRBJ1-2, with TRBD1 identical over 8 bases. Germline V gene data show CDR1 as GTSNPN and CDR2 as SVGIG (reference sequence). The V and J ends lost 4 bases and 4 bases, in that order; junction bases with no gene match: 5. This CDR3 has 13 residues. The CDR3 loop reads CAWNRDRPYGYTF. The CDR3 coding sequence is TGTGCCTGGAACCGGGACAGGCCCTATGGCTACACCTTC.

The V and J genes are TRBV30 and TRBJ1-2; 9 bases line up with TRBD1. Germline CDR1 and CDR2: GTSNPN and SVGIG (reference sequence). CDR3 size: 14 residues. Trimming cost V 1 base and J 5 bases; bases outside gene matches: 5. In DNA form, the CDR3 reads TGTGCCTGGAGTGCCGACAGGGGGAGGTATGGCTACACCTTC. It encodes CAWSADRGRYGYTF.

The chain is built from TRBV7-9 and TRBJ2-1; no clear D. The CDR3 loop spans 16 amino acids. V was shortened by 7 bases and J by 0 bases, with 16 bases between the two germline ends. Germline assignment: CDR1 SEHNR and CDR2 FQNEAQ (reference sequence). The CDR3 nucleotides are TGTGCCAGCAAGCCAACGGGTACAAGCTCCTACAATGAGCAGTTCTTC. As protein: CASKPTGTSSYNEQFF.

J is TRBJ1-3 and V is TRBV5-1; D is unresolved. Germline CDR1 is SGHRS and CDR2 is YFSETQ. The V and J ends lost 1 base and 0 bases respectively, with 5 bases between them. The length of the CDR3 is 14 residues. The CDR3 is CASSLSSSGNTIYF. CDR3 DNA sequence: TGCGCCAGCAGCTTGTCGAGCTCTGGAAACACCATATATTTT.

This chain links TRBV4-1 with TRBJ2-1; the match to TRBD2 covers 12 bases. CDR3 length equals 16 residues. The V and J ends lost 1 base and 8 bases, in that order; junction bases with no gene match: 6. Germline V gene lookup returns CDR1 MGHRA and CDR2 YSYEKL. CDR3: CASSQGAGLAGYEQFF. The CDR3 nucleotides read TGCGCCAGCAGCCAAGGGGCGGGACTAGCGGGCTATGAGCAGTTCTTC.

The V gene is TRBV5-1, the J gene TRBJ2-3; 8 bases align to TRBD1. With 4 bases clipped from V and 0 bases from J, the junction kept 7 bases outside the gene matches. CDR1 and CDR2 from the germline V gene are SGHRS and YFSETQ. There are 16 residues in the CDR3. The CDR3 region is CASSRRTGPSTDTQYF. In DNA form, the CDR3 reads TGCGCCAGCAGCCGGCGGACAGGGCCTAGCACAGATACGCAGTATTTT.

The chain is built from TRBV12-1 and TRBJ1-5; whether TRBD1, the table's D call, matches the DNA was not checked. TRBV12-1 is noted as a pseudogene. The CDR3 is 14 amino acids. In nucleotides, the CDR3 is TGTGCCAGCAGCCCCGACAGACCCAATCAGCCCCAGCATTTT. It specifies CASSPDRPNQPQHF.

In its sample, this clone was seen a few times. An end of the junction differs from the germline gene, which may be a read error. The J gene is TRBJ2-7, the V gene TRBV3-1 (or the pseudogene TRBV3-2); perhaps TRBD1 as D (5 bases). The CDR3 covers 14 residues. Germline CDR1 reads LGHDT; CDR2 reads YNNKEL (reference sequence). As DNA, the CDR3 is TGTGCCAGCAGCCAAGACGACAGTGTCTACGGGCAGTACTTC. Its protein is CASSQDDSVYGQYF.

The DNA for the CDR3 is TGTGCCAGCAGTGAAGCGGCTAGCGGGAGGAATGAGCAGTTCTTC. It translates to CASSEAASGRNEQFF. The rearrangement joins TRBV6-1 to TRBJ2-1; 11 nucleotides match TRBD2. The V segment lost 0 bases and the J segment 7 bases; nucleotides outside the gene matches: 2. The CDR3 loop spans 15 amino acids. The germline V gene encodes CDR1 MNHNS and CDR2 SASEGT.

The rearrangement joins TRBV29-1 to TRBJ1-5, with 7 bases matching TRBD1. The germline V gene has CDR1 SQVTM and CDR2 ANQGSEA. This CDR3 is 13 amino acids long. The J segment lost 3 bases and the V segment lost 4 bases, leaving 3 bases of the junction unmatched. The CDR3: CSVGDRDNQPQHF. The DNA for the CDR3 is TGCAGCGTTGGTGACAGGGACAATCAGCCCCAGCATTTT.

CDR3 region: CASSLIGGRDTQYF. As DNA, the CDR3 is TGTGCCAGCAGCTTAATCGGGGGGCGGGATACGCAGTATTTT. The chain uses TRBV7-2 and TRBJ2-3; possibly TRBD2 for D (7 bases). Trimming took 2 bases from V and 6 from J, leaving 12 bases between them. Germline V gives CDR1 SGHTA, CDR2 FQGNSA. The CDR3 is 14 amino acids.

This chain connects TRBV27 to TRBJ2-7, with D perhaps matching TRBD1 (9 bases). Per the germline V gene, CDR1 is MNHEY and CDR2 is SMNVEV (reference sequence). The CDR3 is 12 amino acids. Trimming pared 7 bases from V and 11 bases from J, leaving 18 bases between. CDR3 in DNA: TGTGCCAGCACCCCGGGGGGGACAGGGAAGTACTTC. Translated: CASTPGGTGKYF.

This clone was seen once. The rearrangement joins TRBV9 to TRBJ1-3; D gene unclear. Deletions cut 3 bases from V and 0 bases from J, with 10 bases between. Germline values: CDR1 SGDLS, CDR2 YYNGEE. The CDR3 contains 15 residues. Here the CDR3 reads CASSDGSSSGNTIYF. The CDR3 region has the DNA TGTGCCAGCAGCGACGGGAGTAGCTCTGGAAACACCATATATTTT.

This clone was observed once. This chain joins TRBV10-1 and TRBJ2-3; maybe TRBD2 (5 bases). Looked up from germline, CDR1 is WNHNN and CDR2 is SYGVQD (reference sequence). Between the trimmed V and J ends, which lost 3 bases and 5 bases, there was a span of 12 bases. This CDR3 comprises 14 residues. CDR3 DNA: TGCGCCAGCAGTGACTCCGGGGTCATAGATACGCAGTATTTT. Its protein product is CASSDSGVIDTQYF.

The rearrangement uses TRBV11-2 and TRBJ2-7, with 7 positions matching TRBD1. Per the germline V gene, CDR1 is SGHAT and CDR2 is FQNNGV. Trimming took 5 bases from V and 1 from J; bases not matched to a gene: 11. The CDR3 length is 16 residues. The CDR3 DNA sequence: TGTGCCAGCAGCGCAGGCTCCGGGACAGCGTCCTACGAGCAGTACTTC. Translated: CASSAGSGTASYEQYF.

The chain is built from TRBV6-2 or TRBV6-3 and TRBJ2-2; 12 bases align to TRBD1. The J segment lost 5 bases and the V segment lost 4 bases, leaving 14 bases of the junction unmatched. This CDR3 has 19 residues. Germline-derived CDR1 and CDR2 are MNHEY and SVGEGT. CDR3 DNA sequence: TGTGCCAGCAGTTCCCCCTCGGGACAGGGGGCGCTTTTTACCGGGGAGCTGTTTTTT. Protein sequence: CASSSPSGQGALFTGELFF.

The chain is built from TRBV5-5 and TRBJ2-7, with 12 nucleotides matching TRBD1. Germline V CDR1 and CDR2: SGHKS, YYEKEE (reference sequence). V gave up 3 bases and J gave up 4 bases; unmatched junction bases: 2. This CDR3 has 14 residues. CDR3 nucleotide sequence: TGTGCCAGCAGCTGGGACAGGGGGCTTTACGAGCAGTACTTC. Protein: CASSWDRGLYEQYF.

V usage is TRBV18 and J usage is TRBJ1-6; 9 bases match TRBD1. Trimming cost V 2 bases and J 0 bases; bases outside gene matches: 5. Germline V CDR1 and CDR2: KGHSH, LQKENI. This CDR3 region has 18 residues. CDR3 sequence: CASSPASTGGSYNSPLHF. DNA of the CDR3: TGTGCCAGCTCACCAGCCTCGACAGGGGGCTCCTATAATTCACCCCTCCACTTT.

V and J are TRBV29-1 and TRBJ1-1, with D maybe TRBD1 (6 bases). Germline CDR1 is SQVTM and CDR2 is ANQGSEA. This CDR3 comprises 14 residues. V lost 3 bases and J lost 2, with 13 bases in between. The CDR3 sequence is CSVDGAGANTEAFF. The CDR3 DNA follows: TGCAGCGTTGACGGGGCAGGGGCTAACACTGAAGCTTTCTTT.

The chain joins TRBV14 to TRBJ2-3; 10 bases are shared with TRBD2. V gave up 2 bases and J gave up 7 bases; unmatched junction bases: 3. From germline, CDR1 is SGHDN and CDR2 FVKESK. The CDR3 totals 14 residues. CDR3 in DNA: TGTGCCAGCAGCCAAAGCGGGAGGGCCCATACGCAGTATTTT. Amino acid sequence: CASSQSGRAHTQYF.

The V call is TRBV4-1, the J call TRBJ1-1; D is undetermined. Trimming removed 0 bases from V and 3 bases from J, with 5 bases in between. Germline V gene sequence: CDR1 MGHRA, CDR2 YSYEKL. The CDR3 loop spans 13 amino acids. The CDR3, as DNA: TGCGCCAGCAGCCAAGATCCTTACACTGAAGCTTTCTTT. Residues: CASSQDPYTEAFF.

A single count supports this clone. At one end, the junction sequence differs from germline, possibly due to a read error. The CDR3: CASSLVGTGGRYEQYF. Written as DNA, the CDR3 is TGTGCTAGCAGCTTAGTAGGGACAGGGGGTCGCTACGAGCAGTACTTC. J is TRBJ2-7 and V is TRBV7-7, with 11 nucleotides matching TRBD1. The CDR3 sequence is 16 residues long. Germline-derived CDR1 and CDR2 are SSHAT and FNYEAQ (reference sequence).

The chain joins TRBV5-1 to TRBJ1-1; maybe TRBD1 (5 bases). There are 16 residues in the CDR3. CDR1 is SGHRS and CDR2 is YFSETQ in the germline V gene. Trimming left V 4 bases short and J 1 base short, with 17 bases between. This CDR3 reads CASSPSGALGNTEAFF. CDR3 DNA: TGCGCCAGCAGCCCCTCCGGGGCCCTGGGGAACACTGAAGCTTTCTTT.

V usage is TRBV18 and J usage is TRBJ1-4, with 9 bases matching TRBD1. The CDR3 is made up of 16 amino acids. With V trimmed by 5 bases and J by 4 bases, 8 bases remained unmatched. CDR1 is KGHSH, CDR2 LQKENI, per germline. The CDR3 here is CASSLNPGQGNEKLFF. CDR3 sequence (DNA): TGTGCCAGCTCATTGAACCCGGGACAGGGTAATGAAAAACTGTTTTTT.